This TCR beta chain appears in the sequencing data of a study of graft-versus-host responses after intestinal transplantation. Deletions cut 8 bases from V and 8 bases from J, with 21 bases between. CDR1 is SGHTA and CDR2 is FQGTGA in the germline V gene. The CDR3 is made up of 15 amino acids. Approximately 200,000 CFSE-labeled responder cells were plated with approximately 200,000 irradiated, violet-dye-labeled stimulator cells. Repertoires were generated with immunoSEQ multiplex PCR, while TCRdb's copy carries only in-frame clones and drops some. The sample yields more than 9,500 clones, around 30% seen once. Study outcomes and limitations: Recipient marrow harbored GvH clones, some of which surfaced first in ileum or blood.

The clonotype originates from a human patient who received an intestinal transplant. The rearrangement uses TRBV7-3 and TRBJ1-4; no firm D call. The sequenced sample was alloreactive CD8+ T cells from a mixed lymphocyte reaction culture, obtained before intestinal transplant. The sample's subset: CFSE-low proliferating T cells sorted from approximately six-day pre-transplant mixed lymphocyte reaction (GvH or HvG direction). The CDR3 spells CASGEGARFTEKLFF. CDR3 nucleotides: TGTGCCAGCGGGGAGGGAGCCAGATTTACCGAAAAACTGTTTTTT.